This TCR beta chain was identified during a study of vaccination and CD4 T cells after COVID-19 (dated by TCRdb to between 2021 and 2024). Describing the broader study: Six males and four females were included in the convalescent cohort, with two Hispanic individuals, seven Caucasians, two Asians and one multiracial person represented. Each participant got two doses of either the Pfizer-BioNTech BNT162b2 vaccine (n=8) or the Moderna mRNA-1273 vaccine (n=2). Post-COVID blood samples were collected from convalescent patients a median of roughly 100 days after diagnosis, with a range of roughly 30 to 170 days. Post-vaccine blood samples were collected a median of approximately 72 days after the second vaccine dose, ranging from roughly 13 to 250 days. Overlapping spike peptide pools from SARS-CoV-2 and from the common cold coronaviruses HCoV-NL63, HCoV-OC43 and HCoV-229E were used as culture stimuli. In control cultures, a CEFX viral epitope pool was used as positive control, an HIV-1 Nef peptide pool was used as negative control, or no peptide was added. In around 9 COVID-19 convalescent patients and a few infection-naive healthy vaccine recipients, researchers compared the spike-specific CD4+ TCR repertoire from before mRNA vaccination with the repertoire from after. At the TCR clonotype level, an earlier paper using these donors assessed memory CD4+ T cell crossreactivity between SARS-CoV-2 and common cold coronavirus spike proteins. What the work shows at the level of the full study, not this receptor alone: Nearly all vaccine-specific clones in convalescent patients (304 of 307) were mono-reactive for SARS-CoV-2 spike rather than cross-reactive with common cold coronaviruses. Relatively few convalescent patients were included in the study, and early timepoints after natural infection were not analyzed. Among the post-vaccine SARS-CoV-2-reactive clones in convalescent patients, a median about 86% showed up only after vaccination, which suggests vaccine-specific priming. The median number of SARS-CoV-2-reactive clonotypes rose from around 21 after infection to roughly 38 after vaccination, but the change was not significant.

Per the publication, the treatment or condition label means: approximately 10-day PBMC culture with coronavirus spike peptide pools or control peptides (ViraFEST assay). CD4+ T cells from unexposed donors were collected before the COVID-19 pandemic (2011-2018). The ViraFEST assay, used in the study, expanded antigen-specific T cells with peptide pools and then identified the expanded clonotypes through TCR sequencing. Approximately 2.1 million PBMCs per well were cultured in IMDM with about 5% human AB serum and approximately 10 IU/ml IL-2, plus 10 ug/ml peptide pools. Half of the culture medium was replaced with fresh IL-2-containing medium on days 3 and 7. After 10 days of culture, CD4+ T cells were isolated by negative selection using the EasySep CD4+ T cell isolation kit. As far as cell numbers permitted, CD4+ T cells from unexposed donors were tested for reactivity against SARS-CoV-2 S and N as well as four spike pools from common cold coronaviruses. Ficoll-Paque Plus gradient centrifugation was used to isolate PBMCs from whole blood, and the isolated PBMCs were then either used fresh or cryopreserved at -140C. Triplicate wells were generally used for each culture condition. The leukapheresis product for the unexposed donors was obtained through commercial purchase.

The library was made by PCR. DNA from cultured CD4+ T cells underwent TCR sequencing with the Oncomine TCR Beta short-read assay at the Johns Hopkins FTIC core. The QIAamp micro DNA kit was used to extract genomic DNA from the cultured CD4+ T cells. Oncomine TCR Beta libraries from cultured CD4+ T cells were pooled using unique dual indexes and sequenced on an Illumina iSeq 100. The source study handled its data this way. Non-productive sequences were removed, and CDR3s that did not start with C, did not end with F or W, or were shorter than 7 amino acids were discarded. The MANAFEST web application identified antigen-specific clonotypes by comparing peptide-stimulated wells against reference wells and other culture wells. To be called positive, a clone needed an FDR below 0.05, an odds ratio above 5, and a productive frequency above 0.1% in at least two of three replicate wells. A clonotype counted as cross-reactive if it showed significant expansion both in the SARS-CoV-2 spike wells and in at least one common cold coronavirus spike condition. Similarity between CDR3 sequences was evaluated in R version 3.6.1 using Levenshtein distances (stringdist) and unrooted phylogenetic trees (ape). The public reads were run again by TCRdb, first through fastp at Q25 and then through MiXCR, and only productive beta chains were kept. A single entry per CDR3 protein holds the most common genes and DNA from its merged rows. These V and J calls derive from TCRdb rather than the authors' analysis. The sample profile shows about 2,300 distinct CDR3 sequences; 36% of them were found once. Over 65% of the sample belongs to the ten largest clones.

As for this clonotype: The target of this receptor is not known. One base away there is no much larger clone; base qualities are not given.

The CDR3 has 15 amino acids, counting the end cysteine and phenylalanine. The kept DNA is CDR3 alone, 45 bases in frame from the first base. V trim: 9 bases; J trim: 5 bases; unmatched bases: 14. CDR1 and CDR2 are drawn from the germline V gene: MNHEY, SVGEGT. Sequenced: CD4+ T cells from blood, cultured in vitro. The V gene is TRBV6-2 or TRBV6-3 and the J gene is TRBJ2-3; 7 nucleotides in the junction match TRBD1. This receptor was taken from a human donor in good health. The bases read TGTGCCAGTCAAGACCAGGGGGACATCGGAGATACGCAGTATTTT. Translated, it reads CASQDQGDIGDTQYF.